A single sample gave rise to the 28 T cell receptor beta chains below, sequenced in a study of blood T cell repertoires in COVID-19. TCRdb's copy holds only in-frame clones and misses some; the assay was immunoSEQ multiplex PCR. The sample lists 250,000 to 300,000 clones, approximately 90% occurring once. The material sequenced was peripheral blood. These receptors were taken from a woman aged 40 to 55 who had recovered from COVID-19.

The rearrangement links TRBV4-2 to TRBJ2-1; TRBD2 aligns across 8 bases. Per germline, CDR1 LGHNA and CDR2 YNFKEQ. Unmatched junction bases numbered 6, after V lost 0 bases and J lost 5 bases. The CDR3 has 16 amino acids. The CDR3 bases are TGTGCCAGCAGCCAAGACCGACTAGCGTTAAACAATGAGCAGTTCTTC. As protein: CASSQDRLALNNEQFF.

This chain uses TRBV4-3 with TRBJ2-2, with no clear D. Germline CDR1 LGHNA, CDR2 YSLEER. The CDR3 totals 13 residues. V lost 1 base, J lost 7 bases, and 7 bases lay in between. This CDR3 is CASSQVAFGELFF. In DNA form, the CDR3 reads TGCGCCAGCAGCCAAGTGGCTTTCGGGGAGCTGTTTTTT.

With regard to this clone: In the same sample, other DNA sequences code for this CDR3. This rearrangement joins TRBV7-3 to TRBJ2-3; TRBD2 matches 7 bases. This CDR3 is 15 amino acids long. The V gene's germline CDR1 is SGHTA and CDR2 FQGTGA. The V segment lost 1 base and the J segment 5 bases; nucleotides outside the gene matches: 6. CDR3 region: CASSLSGGSGDTQYF. The CDR3 DNA reads as TGTGCCAGCAGCTTAAGCGGCGGGAGTGGAGATACGCAGTATTTT.

This sequence joins TRBV10-2 and TRBJ1-2; 7 bases align to TRBD1. Germline values: CDR1 WSHSY, CDR2 SAAADI. The CDR3 covers 13 residues. Trimming at V came to 6 bases and at J to 8 bases, leaving 9 bases not matched to a gene. CDR3 loop: CASRLTGPGGYTF. In DNA, the CDR3 is TGCGCCAGCAGGTTGACAGGGCCAGGAGGCTACACCTTC.

CDR3 protein: CASSTSTSGSYEQYV. CDR3 nucleotide sequence: TGTGCCAGCAGTACCTCGACTAGCGGATCCTACGAGCAGTACGTC. This chain links TRBV6-5 with TRBJ2-7, with TRBD2 identical over 9 bases. The CDR3 is made up of 15 amino acids. Germline CDR1 and CDR2: MNHEY and SVGAGI. V shed 5 bases, J shed 1 base, and the junction held 6 bases outside the gene matches.

The rearrangement joins TRBV11-2 to TRBJ2-5, with D perhaps matching TRBD2 (5 bases). Germline loops: CDR1 SGHAT, CDR2 FQNNGV. This CDR3 has 16 amino acids. The ends were cut back, 4 bases at V and 2 bases at J, with 17 bases in the middle. CDR3 in DNA: TGTGCCAGCAGCTCTCCCCGGGGTAGCGCGCAAGAGACCCAGTACTTC. It specifies CASSSPRGSAQETQYF.

The rearrangement uses TRBV7-6 and TRBJ1-2, with no clear D. The germline gives CDR1 SGHVS, CDR2 FNYEAQ. This CDR3 spans 15 amino acids. Between the trimmed V and J ends, which lost 2 bases and 4 bases, there was a span of 14 bases. CDR3 residues: CASSLSGVVGYGYTF. In DNA, the CDR3 is TGTGCCAGCAGCTTATCCGGGGTGGTCGGCTATGGCTACACCTTC. The full variable domain, rest sourced from reference TRBV7-6 and TRBJ1-2, is GAGVSQSPRYKVTKRGQDVALRCDPISGHVSLYWYRQALGQGPEFLTYFNYEAQQDKSGLPNDRFSAERPEGSISTLTIQRTEQRDSAMYRCASSLSGVVGYGYTFGSGTRLTVV.

The chain joins TRBV6-4 to TRBJ2-5; 12 positions match TRBD2. In germline, CDR1 is MRHNA, CDR2 SNTAGT. The CDR3 sequence is 20 residues long. V lost 2 bases to trimming and J lost 5 bases; unmatched junction nucleotides: 18. For the CDR3, the DNA is TGTGCCAGCAGTGACCCTCCGTGGGCCCCCAGACTAGCGGGAGTGGAGACCCAGTACTTC. Encoded protein: CASSDPPWAPRLAGVETQYF.

The rearrangement uses TRBV2 and TRBJ1-2; D is ambiguous. V shed 1 base and J shed 8 bases, with 5 bases lying between them. CDR1 and CDR2 (germline): SNHLY, FYNNEI. The CDR3 is 11 residues long. CDR3 in DNA: TGTGCCAGCAGTGAAGGGCCCGGCTACACCTTC. Translated: CASSEGPGYTF.

Details on this clone: The sample has other DNA sequences that encode this CDR3 too. This rearrangement joins TRBV30 to TRBJ1-1, with D unclear. The germline CDR1 and CDR2 sequences are GTSNPN and SVGIG (reference sequence). The V and J ends lost 2 bases and 1 base respectively, with 2 bases between them. This CDR3 comprises 11 residues. The DNA for the CDR3 is TGTGCCTGGAGTCGGAACACTGAAGCTTTCTTT. Amino acids: CAWSRNTEAFF.

V is TRBV3-1 (or the pseudogene TRBV3-2) and J is TRBJ1-1; no firm D call. Germline lookup yields CDR1 LGHDT and CDR2 YNNKEL (reference sequence). The CDR3 length is 17 residues. The V and J ends lost 1 base and 0 bases respectively, with 15 bases between them. The CDR3 sequence: CASSQAAAIRVNTEAFF. Written as DNA, the CDR3 is TGTGCCAGCAGCCAAGCGGCAGCCATTCGGGTGAACACTGAAGCTTTCTTT.

The rearrangement uses TRBV11-2 and TRBJ2-7, with 7 bases lining up with TRBD2. This CDR3 region has 14 residues. Germline CDR1 SGHAT, CDR2 FQNNGV. Losses at the gene ends were 5 bases for V and 1 base for J; bases not matched to a gene: 5. CDR3 region: CASSRGLGSYEQYV. In DNA form, the CDR3 reads TGTGCCAGCAGCCGAGGACTAGGGTCCTACGAGCAGTACGTC.

The J gene is TRBJ2-1, the V gene TRBV29-1, with a weak D call TRBD1 (6 bases). Germline CDR1 reads SQVTM; CDR2 reads ANQGSEA. The CDR3 contains 17 residues. V lost 5 bases and J 0 bases, leaving 20 bases between the germline ends. CDR3 DNA: TGCAGCGTTCAGGGTCCCCCGGGACACCGCTCCTACAATGAGCAGTTCTTC. Its translation: CSVQGPPGHRSYNEQFF.

The rearrangement joins TRBV9 to TRBJ1-5; TRBD1 agrees at 11 bases. The germline V gene encodes CDR1 SGDLS and CDR2 YYNGEE. CDR3 length: 15 residues. The V and J ends lost 0 bases and 7 bases, in that order; junction bases with no gene match: 3. The CDR3 sequence: CASSVGGTGGQPQHF. In nucleotides, the CDR3 is TGTGCCAGCAGCGTAGGAGGGACAGGGGGGCAGCCCCAGCATTTT.

The chain recombines TRBV7-2 with TRBJ1-2; D ambiguous. V was clipped by 5 bases and J by 6 bases, with 13 bases between them. Germline V CDR1 and CDR2: SGHTA, FQGNSA. The CDR3 is made up of 13 amino acids. The CDR3: CASSPLVRDGYTF. The DNA for the CDR3 is TGTGCCAGCAGCCCCCTCGTCCGGGATGGCTACACCTTC. Filled out from reference TRBV7-2 and TRBJ1-2, the complete variable domain reads GAGVSQSPSNKVTEKGKDVELRCDPISGHTALYWYRQSLGQGLEFLIYFQGNSAPDKSGLPSDRFSAERTGGSVSTLTIQRTQQEDSAVYLCASSPLVRDGYTFGSGTRLTVV.

This clone has more than one count but fewer than ten. The chain combines TRBV11-3 with TRBJ2-7, with TRBD2 matching over 11 bases. With 3 bases clipped from V and 6 bases from J, the junction kept 7 bases outside the gene matches. The V gene's germline CDR1 is SGHNT and CDR2 YENEEA. There are 15 residues in the CDR3. The CDR3 sequence: CASSLNALAGGEQYF. In DNA, the CDR3 is TGTGCCAGCAGCTTGAACGCTCTAGCGGGAGGCGAGCAGTACTTC.

J is TRBJ2-5 and V is TRBV2, with TRBD2 identical over 8 bases. CDR3 length: 14 amino acids. Trimming at V came to 7 bases and at J to 5 bases, leaving 9 bases not matched to a gene. CDR1 SNHLY and CDR2 FYNNEI come from the germline V gene. The CDR3 is CASKSGLGGETQYF. In DNA, the CDR3 is TGTGCCAGCAAATCGGGACTAGGTGGGGAGACCCAGTACTTC.

The table lists this clone with a count of one. The genes are TRBV24-1 and TRBJ1-2, with a tentative D call TRBD1 (6 bases). Germline V lookup: CDR1 KGHDR, CDR2 SFDVKD. Between the trimmed V and J ends, which lost 9 bases and 2 bases, there was a span of 9 bases. This CDR3 comprises 12 residues. For the CDR3, the DNA is TGTGCCACCTTCGACAGGAACTATGGCTACACCTTC. It encodes CATFDRNYGYTF.

This chain links TRBV7-2 with TRBJ2-1; TRBD2 matches at 15 bases. Per germline, CDR1 SGHTA and CDR2 FQGNSA. The CDR3 runs to 17 residues. J was trimmed by 4 bases and V by 5 bases; bases with no gene match: 6. CDR3 sequence: CASSPWTSGGGYNEQFF. CDR3 DNA sequence: TGTGCCAGCAGCCCCTGGACTAGCGGGGGGGGTTACAATGAGCAGTTCTTC.

The chain couples TRBV6-2 or TRBV6-3 to TRBJ2-7, with 12 nucleotides matching TRBD2. The CDR3 spans 18 residues. Germline loops: CDR1 MNHEY, CDR2 SVGEGT. J was trimmed by 0 bases and V by 0 bases; bases with no gene match: 6. The CDR3 DNA follows: TGTGCCAGCAGTTACTCGGCTAGCGGGAGGGCCCTCTCCTACGAGCAGTACTTC. Translated, it gives CASSYSASGRALSYEQYF.

The chain uses TRBV9 and TRBJ1-1; 8 nucleotides align to TRBD1. Germline V lookup: CDR1 SGDLS, CDR2 YYNGEE. J gave up 1 base and V 4 bases, and 3 bases lay outside the gene matches. There are 14 residues in the CDR3. The DNA of the CDR3 is TGTGCCAGCAGCCCTCAGGGGGCGAACACTGAAGCTTTCTTT. Encoded protein: CASSPQGANTEAFF.

V gene TRBV6-2 or TRBV6-3 combines with J gene TRBJ2-7; 10 bases map to TRBD1. CDR1 MNHEY and CDR2 SVGEGT come from the germline V gene. The length of the CDR3 is 15 residues. The ends lost 5 bases at V and 3 bases at J; junction bases unmatched: 7. The CDR3 DNA is TGTGCCAGCAGTCCCCGGGACAGGGGCATCTACGAGCAGTACGTC. This translates into CASSPRDRGIYEQYV.

The genes are TRBV7-8 and TRBJ2-1; D not certain. The CDR3 runs to 11 residues. The germline V and J ends were trimmed by 3 bases and 6 bases, with 3 bases remaining between them. Germline V lookup: CDR1 SGHVS, CDR2 FQNEAQ. The CDR3 protein is CASSFRNEQFF. The CDR3 DNA reads TGTGCCAGCAGCTTCCGCAATGAGCAGTTCTTC.

The CDR3 nucleotides are TGCAGCGTTGTGGGAGCGACCCCAGCCAAAAACATTCAGTACTTC. Its protein product is CSVVGATPAKNIQYF. The chain has TRBV29-1 and TRBJ2-4, with D possibly being TRBD2 (5 bases). CDR1 is SQVTM and CDR2 is ANQGSEA in the germline V gene. CDR3 length: 15 residues. Trimming removed 4 bases from V and 0 bases from J, with 13 bases in between.

With regard to this clone: At one boundary the junction diverges from the germline segment, which might be a read error. The chain has TRBV7-7 and TRBJ1-4, with D perhaps matching TRBD1 (6 bases). CDR1 and CDR2 (germline): SSHAT, FNYEAQ (reference sequence). CDR3 length equals 15 residues. Here the CDR3 DNA reads TGTGCTAGCAGCCCCACCCGCACCCGAGGGGGAAAACTGTTTTTT. Translation: CASSPTRTRGGKLFF.

This chain connects TRBV19 to TRBJ2-5; tentatively, D is TRBD2 (6 bases). Germline CDR1 reads LNHDA; CDR2 reads SQIVND (reference sequence). This CDR3 spans 16 amino acids. Trimming pared 3 bases from V and 1 base from J, leaving 15 bases between. For the CDR3, the DNA is TGTGCCAGTAGTATTGTGGGTAGCGGCACCCAAGAGACCCAGTACTTC. It translates to CASSIVGSGTQETQYF.

This clone occurred a few times. The chain combines TRBV27 with TRBJ2-7; 9 bases match TRBD1. With 6 bases clipped from V and 3 bases from J, the junction kept 6 bases outside the gene matches. The CDR3 consists of 14 residues. Germline CDR1 and CDR2: MNHEY and SMNVEV (reference sequence). DNA of the CDR3: TGTGCCAGCAGCCCCGGGACAGGGAACTACGAGCAGTACTTC. The encoded protein is CASSPGTGNYEQYF.

V gene TRBV14 combines with J gene TRBJ2-3; 7 bases align to TRBD2. CDR3 length: 17 amino acids. V shed 4 bases and J 1 base; nucleotides not matched to a gene: 11. Germline assignment: CDR1 SGHDN and CDR2 FVKESK. The chain's CDR3 is CASSRSGSRGGTDTQYF. The CDR3 DNA follows: TGTGCCAGCAGCCGGTCCGGGAGCCGGGGGGGCACAGATACGCAGTATTTT. Supplemented by reference TRBV14 and TRBJ2-3, the full variable domain reads EAGVTQFPSHSVIEKGQTVTLRCDPISGHDNLYWYRRVMGKEIKFLLHFVKESKQDESGMPNNRFLAERTGGTYSTLKVQPAELEDSGVYFCASSRSGSRGGTDTQYFGPGTRLTVL.